This TCR beta chain derives from a study of control samples from healthy donors and cancer patients. Clones were sequenced by immunoSEQ multiplex PCR, and TCRdb holds only the in-frame ones, with some missing. In the table there are some 140,000 clones, around 85% of which are singletons. This CDR3 is 16 amino acids long. Germline assignment: CDR1 MNHNS and CDR2 SASEGT. The ends were cut back, 1 base at V and 12 bases at J, with 22 bases in the middle. This receptor was taken from a woman under 40 in good health. The sequenced material came from blood. The chain is built from TRBV6-1 and TRBJ2-1; possible D gene TRBD2, 5 bases. CDR3 DNA sequence: TGTGCCAGCAGTGAAGATCGGACTCTTGGGCGGCGAGGGCAGTTCTTC. Its protein is CASSEDRTLGRRGQFF.